This T cell receptor beta chain appears in the sequencing data of a study of T cells in Graves' hyperthyroidism and ophthalmopathy (dated by TCRdb to the late 2010s). The study in broad terms: Peripheral blood was collected at initial diagnosis, before any treatment. Prospective prediction of ophthalmopathy was tested in an independent validation cohort consisting of 18 to 20 hyperthyroidism patients and more than 15 patients who later progressed to ophthalmopathy. To identify TCR V-J signatures that set the groups apart, the researchers used a discovery cohort of 100 patients, made up of under 45 with Graves' ophthalmopathy and some 58 with stable Graves' hyperthyroidism. Thyroid tissue and blood T-cell repertoires from about six Graves' hyperthyroidism patients were also compared in the study. Following sampling, methimazole starting at 30 mg daily was given to hyperthyroidism patients, and high-dose intravenous methylprednisolone was given to ophthalmopathy patients. According to the paper, TCR Vbeta CDR3 sequencing was carried out on approximately 140 peripheral blood samples, which came from approximately 43 ophthalmopathy, about 75 hyperthyroidism and approximately 17 progressor patients. The 85 to 100 discovery patients were randomly split 7:3 into training and test sets. Study-wide conclusions, independent of this receptor: A model built on a 13 V-J signature distinguished ophthalmopathy from stable hyperthyroidism, reaching roughly 88% sensitivity and around 82% specificity in cross-validation and 80%/75% in testing. In validation, the model predicted progression to ophthalmopathy a median of roughly 6.2 months before onset, with about 70% sensitivity and around 76% specificity. Blood samples also contained most of the expanded thyroid clonotypes (frequency above 0.001), which suggests that blood repertoires may reflect thyroid immune responses. No statistical method was used to set the sample size in advance, and investigators knew the group allocation.

Hyperthyroidism patients were newly diagnosed, with disease duration under 2 months, and aged 18 to 65 years. Exclusion was applied to patients with uncontrolled infections, other autoimmune diseases, pregnancy or lactation. Diagnoses were based on clinical symptoms, serum thyroxine and TRAb, thyroid ultrasound and orbital computed tomography. Blood from progressor patients was drawn when they were first diagnosed with hyperthyroidism, before any ophthalmopathy symptoms appeared. Ficoll-Paque density gradient centrifugation was used to isolate PBMCs from approximately 10 ml of fresh peripheral blood. Patients classed as progressors first received a Graves' hyperthyroidism diagnosis and then went on to develop ophthalmopathy during follow-up. Total RNA was extracted using Trizol reagent, and RNA quality was assessed on an Agilent 2100 Bioanalyzer. V was cut back by 6 bases and J by 3 bases, leaving a gap of 8 bases between them. The germline V gene (reference sequence) provides CDR1 DFQATT and CDR2 SNEGSKA. The CDR3 spans 12 residues, from the cysteine through the phenylalanine. The kept DNA is CDR3 alone, 36 bases in frame from the first base.

This clonotype was recorded at least ten times. Which antigen it targets is not known. Base qualities are not at hand, and no much larger clone is one base apart. Amplification of TCR beta CDR3 regions was carried out from RNA transcripts. The TCR CDR3 was subjected to a first round of RT-PCR using the HTBI primer set and the Qiagen OneStep RT-PCR kit. The libraries were constructed in a second round of multiplex PCR and then size-selected and purified. The libraries were sequenced on an Illumina HiSeq2000 using paired-end 100 bp reads. Processing in the source paper ran as follows. Raw data were processed with SOAPnuke, discarding reads with adapters, uncalled bases, mean Phred below 15, or no exact constant-primer or identifier match. COPE v1.2.5 was used to merge the high-quality paired reads, and each unique nucleotide sequence was defined as a clonotype. MiTCR v1.1 was used to align clonotypes to the IMGT TRBV, TRBD and TRBJ reference segments. The analysis included only V-J combinations with a frequency above 0.0001, which together covered 99.2% of the repertoires. A TCS score was defined as the ratio of F50 (clonal expansion) to E x V (chaos), with BLOSUM62-based TCRdist applied between CDR3 peptides within each V-J. Welch's t-statistics and random forest reduced 500 to 550 V-J features to about 13, which were used in a naive Bayes classifier (R e1071). The public sequencing data were trimmed at Q25 with fastp and processed into clonotypes with MiXCR by TCRdb, which kept only in-frame beta chains. Under each unique CDR3 protein, matching rows form one entry showing the most common genes and DNA. The V and J calls reflect TCRdb's pipeline rather than the authors' work. Present in this sample are under 750,000 distinct CDR3 sequences, roughly a sixth of which were seen just once. The top ten clones comprise 16% of the sample.

The chain was built from TRBV20-1 and TRBJ2-2; too little of a D gene remains to name it. This TCR was recovered from a woman between 45 and 65 years old with Graves' hyperthyroidism that later progressed to Graves' ophthalmopathy. The sequencing input was blood. The DNA sequence is as follows: TGCAGTGCCCCGAGCTACACCGGGGAGCTGTTTTTT. This sequence encodes CSAPSYTGELFF.